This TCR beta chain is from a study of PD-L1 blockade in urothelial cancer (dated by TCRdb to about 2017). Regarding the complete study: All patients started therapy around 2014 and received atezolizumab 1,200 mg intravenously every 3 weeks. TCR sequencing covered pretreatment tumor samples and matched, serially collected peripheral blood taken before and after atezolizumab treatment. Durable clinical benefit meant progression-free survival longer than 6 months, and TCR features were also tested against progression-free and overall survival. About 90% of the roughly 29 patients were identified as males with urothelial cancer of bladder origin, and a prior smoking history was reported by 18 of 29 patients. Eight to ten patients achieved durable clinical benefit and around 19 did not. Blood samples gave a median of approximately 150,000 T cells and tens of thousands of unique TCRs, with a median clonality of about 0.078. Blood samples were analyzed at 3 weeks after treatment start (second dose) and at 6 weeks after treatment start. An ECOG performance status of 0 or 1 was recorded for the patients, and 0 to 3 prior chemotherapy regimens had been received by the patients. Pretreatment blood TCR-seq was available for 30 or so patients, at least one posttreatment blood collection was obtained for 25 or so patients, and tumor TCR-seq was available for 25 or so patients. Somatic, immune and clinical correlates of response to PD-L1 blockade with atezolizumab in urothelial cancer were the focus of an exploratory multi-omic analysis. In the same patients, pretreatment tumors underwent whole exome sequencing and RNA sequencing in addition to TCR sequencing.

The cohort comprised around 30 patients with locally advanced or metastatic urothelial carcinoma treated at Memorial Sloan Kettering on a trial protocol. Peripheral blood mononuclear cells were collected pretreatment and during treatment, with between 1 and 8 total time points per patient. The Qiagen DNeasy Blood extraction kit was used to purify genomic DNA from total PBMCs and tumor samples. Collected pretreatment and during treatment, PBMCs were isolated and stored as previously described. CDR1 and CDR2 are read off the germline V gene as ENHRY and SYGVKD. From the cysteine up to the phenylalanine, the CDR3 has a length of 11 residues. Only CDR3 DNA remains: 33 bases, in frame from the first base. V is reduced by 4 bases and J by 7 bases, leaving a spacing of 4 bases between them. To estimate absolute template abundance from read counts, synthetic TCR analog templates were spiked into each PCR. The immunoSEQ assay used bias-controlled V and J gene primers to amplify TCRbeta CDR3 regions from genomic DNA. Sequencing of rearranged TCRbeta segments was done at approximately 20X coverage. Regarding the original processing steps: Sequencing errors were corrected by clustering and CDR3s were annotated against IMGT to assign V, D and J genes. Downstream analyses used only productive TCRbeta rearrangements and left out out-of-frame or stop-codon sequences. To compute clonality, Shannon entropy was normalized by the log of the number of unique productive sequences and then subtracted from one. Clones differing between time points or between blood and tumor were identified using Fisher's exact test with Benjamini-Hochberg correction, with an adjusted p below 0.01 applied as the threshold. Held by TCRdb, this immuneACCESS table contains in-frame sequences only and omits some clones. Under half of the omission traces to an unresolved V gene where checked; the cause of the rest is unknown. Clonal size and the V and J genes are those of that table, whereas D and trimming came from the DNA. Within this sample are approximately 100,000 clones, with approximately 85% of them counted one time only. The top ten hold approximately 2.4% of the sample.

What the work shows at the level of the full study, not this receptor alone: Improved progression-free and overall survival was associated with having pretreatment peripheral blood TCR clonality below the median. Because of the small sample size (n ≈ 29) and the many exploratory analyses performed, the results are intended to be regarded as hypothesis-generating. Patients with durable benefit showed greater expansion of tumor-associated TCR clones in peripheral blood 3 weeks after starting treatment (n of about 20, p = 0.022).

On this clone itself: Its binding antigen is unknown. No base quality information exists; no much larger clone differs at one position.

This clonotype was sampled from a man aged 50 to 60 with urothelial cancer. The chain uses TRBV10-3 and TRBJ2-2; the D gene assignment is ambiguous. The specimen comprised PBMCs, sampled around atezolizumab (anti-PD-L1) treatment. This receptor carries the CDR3 CAISVSGELFF. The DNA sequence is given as TGTGCCATCAGTGTGAGCGGGGAGCTGTTTTTT.